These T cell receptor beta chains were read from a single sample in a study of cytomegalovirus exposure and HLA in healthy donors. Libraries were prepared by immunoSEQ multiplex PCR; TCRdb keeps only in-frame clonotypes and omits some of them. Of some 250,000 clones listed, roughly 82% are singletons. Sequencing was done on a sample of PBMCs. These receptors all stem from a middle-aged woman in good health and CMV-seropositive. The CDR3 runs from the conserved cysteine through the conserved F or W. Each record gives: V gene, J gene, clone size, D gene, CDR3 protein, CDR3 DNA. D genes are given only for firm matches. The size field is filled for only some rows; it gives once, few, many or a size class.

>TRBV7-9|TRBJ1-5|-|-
CASSLEGESQPQHF
TGTGCCAGCAGCTTAGAAGGGGAATCTCAGCCCCAGCATTTT
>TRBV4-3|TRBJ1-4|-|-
CASSQDNRGTNEKLFF
TGCGCCAGCAGCCAAGATAATCGGGGGACTAATGAAAAACTGTTTTTT
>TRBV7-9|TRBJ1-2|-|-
CASSLQGTYGYTF
TGTGCCAGCAGCTTACAGGGAACCTATGGCTACACCTTC
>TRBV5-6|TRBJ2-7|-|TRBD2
CASSRGVRMSYEQYF
TGTGCCAGCAGCCGGGGGGTAAGGATGTCCTACGAGCAGTACTTC
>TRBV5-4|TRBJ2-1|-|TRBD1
CASSLNTGVDNEQFF
TGTGCCAGCAGCTTGAATACAGGGGTCGACAATGAGCAGTTCTTC
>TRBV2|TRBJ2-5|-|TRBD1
CATQGATILETQYF
TGTGCCACACAGGGGGCGACAATCCTAGAGACCCAGTACTTC
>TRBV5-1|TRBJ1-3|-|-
CASSLGYSGGNTIYF
TGCGCCAGCAGCTTGGGTTATTCGGGGGGAAACACCATATATTTT
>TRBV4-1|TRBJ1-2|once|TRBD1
CASSQGPGGRANYGYTF
TGCGCCAGCAGCCAAGGTCCAGGGGGCCGAGCTAACTATGGCTACACCTTC
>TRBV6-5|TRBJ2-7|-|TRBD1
CTTGGSYEQYF
TGCACCACAGGGGGCTCCTACGAGCAGTACTTC
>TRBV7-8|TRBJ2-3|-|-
CASAELSSTDTQYF
TGTGCCAGCGCGGAGCTATCTAGCACAGATACGCAGTATTTT
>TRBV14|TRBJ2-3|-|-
CASSFRLATQYF
TGTGCCAGCAGCTTCCGACTCGCTACGCAGTATTTT
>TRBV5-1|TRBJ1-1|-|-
CASSLDLTGGREAFF
TGCGCCAGCAGCTTAGATCTTACCGGGGGTCGTGAAGCTTTCTTT
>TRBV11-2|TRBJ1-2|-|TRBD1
CASSPRQGAIGYTF
TGTGCCAGCAGCCCCAGACAGGGGGCAATTGGCTACACCTTC
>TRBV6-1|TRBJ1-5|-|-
CASSHTGNQPQHF
TGTGCCAGCAGTCACACCGGCAATCAGCCCCAGCATTTT
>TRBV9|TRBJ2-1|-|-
CASSAQLGEQFF
TGTGCCAGCAGCGCACAACTCGGGGAGCAGTTCTTC
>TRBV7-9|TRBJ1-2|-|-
CSSSLDSYYGYTF
TGTTCCAGCAGCTTAGACAGCTACTATGGCTACACCTTC
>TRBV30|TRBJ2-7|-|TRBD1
CAWSEVWDRDYEQYF
TGTGCCTGGAGTGAGGTGTGGGACAGGGACTACGAGCAGTACTTC
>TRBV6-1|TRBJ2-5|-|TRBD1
CASSEQQGETQYF
TGTGCCAGCAGTGAACAACAGGGGGAGACCCAGTACTTC
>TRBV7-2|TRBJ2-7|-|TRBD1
CASSLTGTGNEQYF
TGTGCCAGCAGCTTAACCGGGACAGGGAACGAGCAGTACTTC
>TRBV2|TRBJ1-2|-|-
CASSSYGGLRGYTF
TGTGCCAGCAGTTCCTACGGGGGGCTGAGAGGCTACACCTTC
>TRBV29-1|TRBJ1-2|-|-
CSVRITDLGYGYTF
TGCAGCGTTCGTATAACAGACCTTGGCTATGGCTACACCTTC
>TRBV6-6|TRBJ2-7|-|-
CASRADRSYEQYF
TGTGCCAGCAGAGCCGACAGGAGCTACGAGCAGTACTTC
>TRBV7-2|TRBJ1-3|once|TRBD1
CASSPPGQTYSGNTIYF
TGTGCCAGCAGCCCCCCGGGACAGACTTACTCTGGAAACACCATATATTTT
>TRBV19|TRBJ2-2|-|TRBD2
CASSIRVAGTGELFF
TGTGCCAGTAGTATTAGAGTAGCGGGCACCGGGGAGCTGTTTTTT
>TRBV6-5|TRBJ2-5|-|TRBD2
CASSYSRLAGTKYF
TGTGCCAGCAGTTACTCGAGGCTAGCGGGGACCAAGTACTTC
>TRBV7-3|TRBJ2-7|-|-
CASSLWGQNYGTYEQYF
TGTGCCAGCAGCTTGTGGGGGCAGAACTATGGAACCTACGAGCAGTACTTC
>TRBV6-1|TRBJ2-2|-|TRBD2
CASSEIAGRTGELFF
TGTGCCAGCAGTGAGATAGCGGGGCGGACCGGGGAGCTGTTTTTT
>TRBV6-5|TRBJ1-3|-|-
CASSYQQGMRNTIYF
TGTGCCAGCAGTTACCAACAGGGAATGAGAAACACCATATATTTT
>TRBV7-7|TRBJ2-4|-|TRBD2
CASSHSSGFDKNIQYF
TGTGCCAGCAGCCACTCTAGCGGGTTTGACAAAAACATTCAGTACTTC
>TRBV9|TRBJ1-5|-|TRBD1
CASSEGQGNQPQHF
TGTGCCAGCAGCGAAGGACAGGGCAATCAGCCCCAGCATTTT
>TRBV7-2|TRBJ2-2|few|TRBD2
CASSLSRLAGNTGELFF
TGTGCCAGCAGCTTAAGCCGCCTAGCGGGGAACACCGGGGAGCTGTTTTTT
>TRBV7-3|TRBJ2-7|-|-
CASSLTGGYSYEQYF
TGTGCCAGCAGCTTAACAGGGGGTTATTCCTACGAGCAGTACTTC
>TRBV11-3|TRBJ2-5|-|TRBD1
CASSPRTGQETQYF
TGTGCCAGCAGCCCTAGGACAGGCCAAGAGACCCAGTACTTC
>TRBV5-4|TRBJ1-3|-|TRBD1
CASSQGQGAASGNTIYF
TGTGCCAGCAGCCAGGGACAGGGGGCGGCCTCTGGAAACACCATATATTTT
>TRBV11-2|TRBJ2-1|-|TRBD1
CASSLGQGRYQQFF
TGTGCCAGCAGCTTAGGACAGGGACGCTACCAGCAGTTCTTC
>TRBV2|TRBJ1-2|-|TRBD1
CASRQGTLYGYTF
TGTGCCAGCCGACAGGGGACCTTGTATGGCTACACCTTC
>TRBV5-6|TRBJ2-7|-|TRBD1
CASTLLGQGDFYEQYF
TGTGCCAGCACCCTTCTCGGACAGGGGGATTTCTACGAGCAGTACTTC
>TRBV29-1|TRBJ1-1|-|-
CSVAFLGPGDTEAFF
TGCAGCGTTGCCTTTCTTGGACCGGGGGACACTGAAGCTTTCTTT
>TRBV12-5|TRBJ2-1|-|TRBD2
CASGWEAGVGGEQFF
TGTGCTAGTGGGTGGGAAGCGGGAGTGGGGGGTGAGCAGTTCTTC
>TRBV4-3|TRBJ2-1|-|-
CASSQDTRPNEQFF
TGCGCCAGCAGCCAAGACACTAGACCCAATGAGCAGTTCTTC
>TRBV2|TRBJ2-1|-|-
CASSAKLVFSYNEQFF
TGTGCCAGCAGTGCGAAACTAGTTTTCTCCTACAATGAGCAGTTCTTC
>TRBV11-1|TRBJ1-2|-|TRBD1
CASRPGQGIYGYTF
TGTGCCAGCAGGCCGGGACAGGGGATCTATGGCTACACCTTC
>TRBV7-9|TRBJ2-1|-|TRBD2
CASKSGGANVYNEQFF
TGTGCCAGCAAGAGCGGGGGGGCGAACGTTTACAATGAGCAGTTCTTC
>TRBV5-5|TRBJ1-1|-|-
CASSLGRGRGTEAFF
TGTGCCAGCAGCTTGGGAAGGGGAAGAGGCACTGAAGCTTTCTTT
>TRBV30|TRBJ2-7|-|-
CAWSVLENYEQYF
TGTGCCTGGAGTGTATTGGAGAATTACGAGCAGTACTTC
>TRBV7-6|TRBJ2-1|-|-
CASSLTSSISFVENEQFF
TGTGCCAGCAGCTTAACGTCCTCTATTAGTTTTGTTGAAAATGAGCAGTTCTTC
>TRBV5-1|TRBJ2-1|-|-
CASSPEVGSYNEQFF
TGCGCCAGCAGCCCGGAGGTGGGGTCCTACAATGAGCAGTTCTTC
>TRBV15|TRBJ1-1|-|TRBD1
CATSRTIKGQGAEAFF
TGTGCCACCAGCAGGACTATAAAGGGACAGGGGGCTGAAGCTTTCTTT
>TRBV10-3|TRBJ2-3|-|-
CAISESTYSDTQYF
TGTGCCATCAGTGAGTCGACTTATTCAGATACGCAGTATTTT
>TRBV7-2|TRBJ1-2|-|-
CASSLGAQGYGYTF
TGTGCCAGCAGCTTAGGGGCACAGGGCTATGGCTACACCTTC
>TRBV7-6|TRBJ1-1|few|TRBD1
CASSSGTGQRSDTEAFF
TGTGCCAGCAGCTCCGGGACAGGGCAAAGGTCCGACACTGAAGCTTTCTTT
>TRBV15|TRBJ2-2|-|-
CATSGRLNTGELFF
TGTGCCACCAGCGGGCGACTAAACACCGGGGAGCTGTTTTTT
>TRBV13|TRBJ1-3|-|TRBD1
CASSFRQGGKGNTIYF
TGTGCCAGCAGCTTTAGACAGGGTGGGAAAGGAAACACCATATATTTT
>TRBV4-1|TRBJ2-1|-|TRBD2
CASSQVQLAGGPRIYNEQFF
TGCGCCAGCAGCCAAGTTCAACTAGCGGGAGGGCCAAGAATTTACAATGAGCAGTTCTTC